This is a list of T cell receptor beta chains from one sample in a study of beta chain features in type 1 diabetes. Libraries were prepared by immunoSEQ multiplex PCR; TCRdb keeps only in-frame clonotypes and omits some of them. Of hundreds of thousands of clones in the sample, 11% to 15% were seen once. Sequencing was done on a sample of naive CD4+ T cells from blood. Source of these receptors: a man aged 18 to 30 with type 1 diabetes. The CDR3 runs from the conserved cysteine through the conserved F or W. The D gene is left open where the match is weak. Clone size is given for some rows only: seen once, a few or many times, or a class if the clone is expanded.

>TRBV30|TRBJ2-7|NA|NA
TGTGCCCGTGGCAGCAAGGGGAACTACGAGCAGTACTTC
CARGSKGNYEQYF
>TRBV4-1|TRBJ2-1|few|NA
TGCGCCAGCAGCCACGTTGAGGATACGCAGCAGTTCTTC
CASSHVEDTQQFF
>TRBV18|TRBJ2-7|few|TRBD2
TGTGCCAGCTCACCTACTAGCGGGATGGGGCTAAGTGAGCAGTACTTC
CASSPTSGMGLSEQYF
>TRBV5-4|TRBJ2-5|few|NA
TGTGCCAGCAGCTTGCCCCCTACAGGAAAAGAGACCCAGTACTTC
CASSLPPTGKETQYF
>TRBV11-2|TRBJ2-3|NA|TRBD2
TGTGCCAGCAGCTTAGGATCTAGCGGATATAGCACAGATACGCAGTATTTT
CASSLGSSGYSTDTQYF
>TRBV30|TRBJ1-5|NA|TRBD1
TGTGCCTGGAGCCGGGACAGGGCACAATATAGCAATCAGCCCCAGCATTTT
CAWSRDRAQYSNQPQHF
>TRBV18|TRBJ2-5|once|TRBD1
TGTGCCAGCTCACCACCGGGACAGGGTTATGAGACCCAGTACTTC
CASSPPGQGYETQYF
>TRBV29-1|TRBJ2-2|NA|TRBD1
TGCAGCGTTGATTCAGGGGGCTCATCGAACACCGGGGAGCTGTTTTTT
CSVDSGGSSNTGELFF
>TRBV30|TRBJ2-1|NA|TRBD2
TGTGCCTGGAGTATGTGGACTAGCCCTGGTTACAATGAGCAGTTCTTC
CAWSMWTSPGYNEQFF
>TRBV6-5|TRBJ1-1|NA|NA
TGTGCCAGCAGGAAGAGGGTAGTAGACACTGAAGCTTTCTTT
CASRKRVVDTEAFF
>TRBV30|TRBJ2-5|NA|NA
TGTGCCTGGAGTACCAGCCCCGAGACCCAGTACTTC
CAWSTSPETQYF
>TRBV7-9|TRBJ2-1|few|NA
TGTGCCAGCAGCTCCTGGACAGGAGGGCCCTACAATGAGCAGTTCTTC
CASSSWTGGPYNEQFF
>TRBV7-6|TRBJ2-5|NA|NA
TGTGCCAGTAACAATTTCCAGGGGCGCCAAGAGACCCAGTACTTC
CASNNFQGRQETQYF
>TRBV6-5|TRBJ1-1|few|NA
TGTGCCAGCAGTTACTCGGACCCAAAGCAGGGAGCTTTCTTT
CASSYSDPKQGAFF
>TRBV5-1|TRBJ2-7|few|NA
TGCGCCAGCAGCTTGGCTCCGGAGACCTACGAGCAGTACTTC
CASSLAPETYEQYF
>TRBV27|TRBJ2-1|NA|NA
TGTGCCAGCAGTCGTCAGCTAGTCGCCGCCAATGAGCAGTTCTTC
CASSRQLVAANEQFF
>TRBV6-6|TRBJ1-6|few|TRBD1
TGTGCCAGCAGTTACTCCGGACAGGGAAGGAGTTCACCCCTCCACTTT
CASSYSGQGRSSPLHF
>TRBV9|TRBJ2-5|NA|TRBD2
TGTGCCAGCAGCGTAGCCCCCAGCGGGGGGGCCACGGGAGAAGAGACCCAGTACTTC
CASSVAPSGGATGEETQYF
>TRBV5-4|TRBJ1-1|NA|NA
TGTGCCAGCAGCTCCCACAAGGGCTCGAACACTGAAGCTTTCTTT
CASSSHKGSNTEAFF
>TRBV9|TRBJ1-1|NA|NA
TGTGCCAGCAGCCCCACGGTGAACACTGAAGCTTTCTTT
CASSPTVNTEAFF
>TRBV29-1|TRBJ2-5|few|TRBD2
TGCAGCGTGAGACTAGCGGGAGCCCAAGAGACCCAGTACTTC
CSVRLAGAQETQYF
>TRBV9|TRBJ1-5|NA|NA
TGTGCCAGCAGCGTGGGGCAGATGGACAATCAGCCCCAGCATTTT
CASSVGQMDNQPQHF
>TRBV19|TRBJ2-1|few|NA
TGTGCCAGTAGGCGAAGCAGGGGTGGGAATGAGCAGTTCTTC
CASRRSRGGNEQFF
>TRBV27|TRBJ1-6|few|NA
TGTGCCAGCTGGAGGAGGGGTTCACCCCTCCACTTT
CASWRRGSPLHF
>TRBV4-1|TRBJ1-2|few|NA
TGCGCCAGCAGCCAAGGGGCAGGGTATGGCTACACCTTC
CASSQGAGYGYTF
>TRBV25-1|TRBJ2-4|few|TRBD1
TGTGCCAGCAGTGAAATGGGACAGGGGCTAGCCAAAAACATTCAGTACTTC
CASSEMGQGLAKNIQYF
>TRBV5-4|TRBJ2-5|few|TRBD2
TGTGCCAGCAGCGATGTTAGCGGGAGGTCCCAAGAGACCCAGTACTTC
CASSDVSGRSQETQYF
>TRBV6-6|TRBJ2-5|NA|NA
TGTGCCAGCAGTTACGGAAGTACTACAAAGGAGACCCAGTACTTC
CASSYGSTTKETQYF
>TRBV9|TRBJ1-3|NA|NA
TGTGCCAGCAGCGTAGGGGCTAACTCTGGAAACACCATATATTTT
CASSVGANSGNTIYF
>TRBV7-3|TRBJ1-6|NA|TRBD1
TGTGCCAGCAGTTTGCAGGGACAGGGTAATTCACCCCTCCACTTT
CASSLQGQGNSPLHF
>TRBV4-2|TRBJ2-1|few|TRBD2
TGTGCCAGCAGCCAAGCAACTAGCGGGAGGGCCCAAAATAACAATGAGCAGTTCTTC
CASSQATSGRAQNNNEQFF
>TRBV7-3|TRBJ2-4|NA|NA
TGTGCCAGCAGCTTAGGCCAGGGTGACATTCAGTACTTC
CASSLGQGDIQYF
>TRBV5-1|TRBJ2-1|few|TRBD2
TGCGCCAGCAGCTTGCCTTTGGGAGCGGGAGGGCCCTATGAGCAGTTCTTC
CASSLPLGAGGPYEQFF